One and the same sample provided the 29 T cell receptor beta chains below, sequenced in a study of cytotoxic CD8 clonotypes in ibrutinib-treated CLL. Some clones are missing from TCRdb's copy, which holds only in-frame ones; the method was immunoSEQ multiplex PCR. The repertoire has 150,000 to 200,000 clones, 72% of them found once; the top ten carry around 15%. Sequenced here: PBMCs, sampled after 24 months of ibrutinib treatment. These receptors came from a human donor with chronic lymphocytic leukemia.

Worth noting for this clone: An end of the junction differs from the germline gene, which may be a read error. V is TRBV7-7 and J is TRBJ2-1; 8 nucleotides align to TRBD2. CDR1 and CDR2 from the germline V gene are SSHAT and FNYEAQ (reference sequence). This CDR3 comprises 14 residues. CDR3 coding DNA: TGTGCTAGCAGCTTGTCGGGAGGGAACAATGAGCAGTTCTTC. This sequence encodes CASSLSGGNNEQFF.

The V call is TRBV30, the J call TRBJ2-1; 14 bases fit TRBD2. CDR3 size: 15 residues. V shed 1 base and J 7 bases; nucleotides not matched to a gene: 3. Germline V CDR1 and CDR2: GTSNPN, SVGIG (reference sequence). The CDR3 sequence: CAWSAGTSGSNEQFF. The CDR3 DNA reads as TGTGCCTGGAGTGCTGGGACTAGCGGGAGTAATGAGCAGTTCTTC.

The V call is TRBV30, the J call TRBJ2-7; 10 bases are a match to TRBD2. In germline, CDR1 is GTSNPN, CDR2 SVGIG (reference sequence). The length of the CDR3 is 17 residues. V lost 2 bases and J lost 2; bases outside the gene matches: 12. The CDR3 protein is CAWSLERGTSAAYEQYF. The CDR3 DNA reads TGTGCCTGGAGTTTAGAAAGAGGGACTAGCGCCGCCTACGAGCAGTACTTC.

V gene TRBV7-2 combines with J gene TRBJ1-2; unclear D gene. Between the trimmed V and J ends, which lost 5 bases and 2 bases, there was a span of 18 bases. The CDR3 totals 16 residues. Germline V lookup: CDR1 SGHTA, CDR2 FQGNSA. CDR3 sequence reads: CASSATPPQNNYGYTF. As DNA, the CDR3 is TGTGCCAGCAGCGCAACACCCCCACAGAACAACTATGGCTACACCTTC.

The rearrangement joins TRBV2 to TRBJ2-7; D is perhaps TRBD1 (5 bases). V was cut by 7 bases and J by 4 bases, with 8 bases left in between. CDR3 length: 11 amino acids. From germline, CDR1 is SNHLY and CDR2 FYNNEI. CDR3 coding DNA: TGTGCCAGCACAGGGTTTTACGAGCAGTACTTC. Amino acid sequence: CASTGFYEQYF.

CDR3 in DNA: TGTGCCAGCAGCGATCGACAGGGAGACACTGAAGCTTTCTTT. Translation: CASSDRQGDTEAFF. The V and J genes are TRBV9 and TRBJ1-1; 7 positions match TRBD1. CDR1 and CDR2 (germline): SGDLS, YYNGEE. The CDR3 length is 14 residues. The junction had 5 bases not matched to a gene; V was cut back by 3 bases and J by 3 bases.

This clone was seen only a few times. The gene calls are TRBV14 and TRBJ1-2; a weak D match, TRBD1 (5 bases). V dropped 3 bases and J dropped 1 base, with 6 bases sitting between them. CDR1 is SGHDN and CDR2 is FVKESK in the germline V gene. This CDR3 comprises 13 residues. CDR3 residues: CASSHDSNYGYTF. CDR3 DNA sequence: TGTGCCAGCAGCCACGACAGTAACTATGGCTACACCTTC.

This chain links TRBV29-1 with TRBJ2-1; 11 bases agree with TRBD2. CDR1 is SQVTM, CDR2 ANQGSEA, per germline. The CDR3 consists of 13 residues. V lost 7 bases, J lost 9 bases, and 8 bases stayed unmatched. The CDR3 region is CSATSGKGGEQFF. The CDR3 DNA is TGCAGCGCGACTAGCGGGAAGGGGGGTGAGCAGTTCTTC.

The J gene is TRBJ2-7, the V gene TRBV19; TRBD1 aligns across 9 bases. Germline assignment: CDR1 LNHDA and CDR2 SQIVND (reference sequence). Trimming removed 6 bases from V and 1 base from J; junction bases left unmatched: 16. The CDR3 loop spans 18 amino acids. The CDR3: CASSRPISYGTGSYEQYF. CDR3 DNA: TGTGCCAGTAGCCGCCCGATAAGTTATGGGACAGGGTCCTACGAGCAGTACTTC.

The chain is built from TRBV5-1 and TRBJ1-1, with 10 bases identical to TRBD1. Looked up from germline, CDR1 is SGHRS and CDR2 is YFSETQ. This CDR3 region has 15 residues. J lost 5 bases, V lost 4 bases, and 8 bases had no gene match. DNA for the CDR3: TGCGCCAGCAGCCCAGGGGACAGGGGAAGGACTGAAGCTTTCTTT. Its protein is CASSPGDRGRTEAFF.

The chain employs TRBV11-1 and TRBJ2-4; 13 bases are a match to TRBD2. The CDR3 totals 16 residues. V lost 5 bases and J lost 7; bases outside the gene matches: 8. Looked up from germline, CDR1 is SGHAT and CDR2 is FQDESV (reference sequence). Written as DNA, the CDR3 is TGTGCCAGCAGCGCAACTAGCGGGAGGGCCGGGAACATTCAGTACTTC. It translates to CASSATSGRAGNIQYF.

V usage is TRBV30 and J usage is TRBJ2-7, with 8 bases identical to TRBD2. CDR1 is GTSNPN, CDR2 SVGIG, per germline (reference sequence). V shed 3 bases and J 2 bases; nucleotides not matched to a gene: 6. CDR3 length equals 14 residues. The CDR3 DNA is TGTGCCTGGAGACCTGGGACTAGTACCTACGAGCAGTACTTC. Translation: CAWRPGTSTYEQYF.

This clone was observed a few times. This chain's CDR3 is CASRADTSTDTQYF. In nucleotides, the CDR3 is TGTGCCAGCAGGGCGGACACTAGCACAGATACGCAGTATTTT. The chain couples TRBV9 to TRBJ2-3; TRBD1 is a possible D gene (5 bases). This CDR3 comprises 14 residues. The V end was cut by 5 bases, the J end by 0 bases, with 10 bases between. CDR1 and CDR2 from the germline V gene are SGDLS and YYNGEE.

This clone was recorded only once. The rearrangement uses TRBV5-1 and TRBJ2-2; no reliable D call. Trimming removed 0 bases from V and 1 base from J, with 10 bases in between. This CDR3 has 16 amino acids. From germline, CDR1 is SGHRS and CDR2 YFSETQ. The CDR3 DNA is TGCGCCAGCAGCTTGGGGGTAGGCCAGAACACCGGGGAGCTGTTTTTT. Its protein is CASSLGVGQNTGELFF.

The chain has TRBV30 and TRBJ1-1; D remains ambiguous. V was shortened by 2 bases and J by 7 bases, with 5 bases between the two germline ends. Germline CDR1 is GTSNPN and CDR2 is SVGIG (reference sequence). The CDR3 consists of 10 residues. The CDR3 loop reads CAWSRGEAFF. Written as DNA, the CDR3 is TGTGCCTGGAGTCGGGGTGAAGCTTTCTTT.

This clone was seen only a few times. This rearrangement joins TRBV6-5 to TRBJ1-5; D call uncertain. The germline V gene encodes CDR1 MNHEY and CDR2 SVGAGI. The CDR3 consists of 13 residues. V was shortened by 3 bases and J by 9 bases, with 12 bases between the two germline ends. The CDR3 loop reads CASSYSANGPQHF. In nucleotides, the CDR3 is TGTGCCAGCAGTTATAGTGCCAATGGGCCCCAGCATTTT.

The chain recombines TRBV25-1 with TRBJ1-2; 12 bases fit TRBD1. This CDR3 spans 15 amino acids. V was clipped by 3 bases and J by 6 bases; unmatched bases: 5. The germline V gene has CDR1 MGHDK and CDR2 SYGVNS. This CDR3 reads CASSDTGTGGHGYTF. CDR3 in DNA: TGTGCCAGCAGTGATACAGGGACAGGGGGCCATGGCTACACCTTC.

The V and J genes are TRBV6-5 and TRBJ2-4; D ambiguous. The V end lost 3 bases, the J end lost 2 bases, and 14 bases lay between the germline ends. There are 16 residues in the CDR3. Germline V gives CDR1 MNHEY, CDR2 SVGAGI. CDR3 loop: CASSYSPQPSKNIQYF. In nucleotides, the CDR3 is TGTGCCAGCAGTTATTCCCCACAGCCCTCCAAAAACATTCAGTACTTC.

This clone was observed a handful of times. Other DNA sequences from this sample encode an identical CDR3 as well. The chain recombines TRBV18 with TRBJ2-7; the D gene is possibly TRBD1 (6 bases). The CDR3 sequence is 12 residues long. Germline assignment: CDR1 KGHSH and CDR2 LQKENI. The V end was cut by 5 bases, the J end by 3 bases, with 8 bases between. CDR3 coding DNA: TGTGCCAGCTCATTACAGGGCTACGAGCAGTACTTC. Its protein product is CASSLQGYEQYF.

This chain uses TRBV11-3 with TRBJ2-1; D remains unclear. Germline loops: CDR1 SGHNT, CDR2 YENEEA. V lost 1 base and J lost 10, with 8 bases in between. This CDR3 has 12 residues. CDR3 residues: CASSLVRSEQFF. The DNA of the CDR3 is TGTGCCAGCAGCTTAGTCCGATCCGAGCAGTTCTTC. Combining the CDR3 with reference TRBV11-3 and TRBJ2-1 gives the whole variable domain EAGVVQSPRYKIIEKKQPVAFWCNPISGHNTLYWYLQNLGQGPELLIRYENEEAVDDSQLPKDRFSAERLKGVDSTLKIQPAELGDSAVYLCASSLVRSEQFFGPGTRLTVL.

The rearrangement uses TRBV30 and TRBJ2-1, with 7 nucleotides matching TRBD2. The CDR3 has 11 amino acids. The V gene's germline CDR1 is GTSNPN and CDR2 SVGIG (reference sequence). The DNA for the CDR3 is TGTGGAGGCGGGAGCTACAATGAGCAGTTCTTC. Encoded protein: CGGGSYNEQFF.

The chain recombines TRBV4-2 with TRBJ2-7; D is uncertain. Trimming shortened V by 2 bases and J by 0 bases, and 11 bases separated the two germline ends. This CDR3 comprises 15 residues. Per the germline V gene, CDR1 is LGHNA and CDR2 is YNFKEQ. In DNA form, the CDR3 reads TGTGCCAGCAGCCAAACAGAGTCAGGCTCCTACGAGCAGTACTTC. It yields the protein CASSQTESGSYEQYF.

The chain recombines TRBV4-3 with TRBJ2-3; unclear D gene. With 4 bases removed from V and 4 bases from J, the gap between germline ends came to 18 bases. CDR1 and CDR2 from the germline V gene are LGHNA and YSLEER. The CDR3 consists of 16 residues. The CDR3: CASSPRLYSRADTQYF. CDR3 in DNA: TGCGCCAGCAGCCCACGTTTATATAGCAGAGCAGATACGCAGTATTTT.

This chain connects TRBV6-5 to TRBJ1-2, with D perhaps TRBD1 (5 bases). Germline-derived CDR1 and CDR2 are MNHEY and SVGAGI. The CDR3 is 14 residues long. The V end was cut by 2 bases, the J end by 6 bases, with 13 bases between. CDR3: CASSYGGRGDGYTF. CDR3 coding DNA: TGTGCCAGCAGTTACGGGGGTAGGGGTGATGGCTACACCTTC.

This clone showed up just once. The V and J genes are TRBV7-9 and TRBJ2-1; 10 nucleotides agree with TRBD2. CDR3 length: 14 amino acids. The germline V gene encodes CDR1 SEHNR and CDR2 FQNEAQ (reference sequence). The ends lost 7 bases at V and 8 bases at J; junction bases unmatched: 8. The CDR3 loop reads CASKSLAGVDEQFF. The CDR3 DNA is TGTGCCAGCAAATCGCTAGCGGGAGTGGATGAGCAGTTCTTC. The entire variable domain, with the rest obtained from reference TRBV7-9 and TRBJ2-1, is as follows: DTGVSQNPRHKITKRGQNVTFRCDPISEHNRLYWYRQTLGQGPEFLTYFQNEAQLEKSRLLSDRFSAERPKGSFSTLEIQRTEQGDSAMYLCASKSLAGVDEQFFGPGTRLTVL.

This clone was picked up one time. The chain links TRBV7-9 to TRBJ2-3; D is undetermined. The CDR3 covers 11 residues. Germline V lookup: CDR1 SEHNR, CDR2 FQNEAQ (reference sequence). Deletions cut 3 bases from V and 8 bases from J, with 6 bases between. CDR3: CASSFGPTQYF. CDR3 DNA sequence: TGTGCCAGCAGCTTCGGTCCTACGCAGTATTTT. Full variable domain (remainder filled in from reference TRBV7-9 and TRBJ2-3): DTGVSQNPRHKITKRGQNVTFRCDPISEHNRLYWYRQTLGQGPEFLTYFQNEAQLEKSRLLSDRFSAERPKGSFSTLEIQRTEQGDSAMYLCASSFGPTQYFGPGTRLTVL.

The chain is built from TRBV9 and TRBJ2-6; 8 bases line up with TRBD1. This CDR3 region has 14 residues. The J segment lost 11 bases and the V segment lost 4 bases, leaving 8 bases of the junction unmatched. Germline-derived CDR1 and CDR2 are SGDLS and YYNGEE. CDR3 region: CASSPRTGRDVLTF. CDR3 DNA: TGTGCCAGCAGCCCACGGACAGGGCGAGACGTCCTGACTTTC.

This clone appeared a few times. This chain joins TRBV19 and TRBJ1-1, with unresolved D. V gave up 4 bases and J gave up 4 bases, with 16 bases separating them. The CDR3 spans 15 residues. Looked up from germline, CDR1 is LNHDA and CDR2 is SQIVND (reference sequence). The CDR3 spells CASSTWPPRGTEAFF. The DNA for the CDR3 is TGTGCCAGTAGTACCTGGCCACCTCGCGGCACTGAAGCTTTCTTT.

This clone was seen a single time. This sequence joins TRBV6-6 and TRBJ1-1; D gene uncertain. CDR1 is MNHNY, CDR2 SVGAGI, per germline (reference sequence). The CDR3 totals 14 residues. V dropped 0 bases and J dropped 0 bases, with 5 bases sitting between them. Here the CDR3 DNA reads TGTGCCAGCAGTTACTCGGCTATGAACACTGAAGCTTTCTTT. Its protein is CASSYSAMNTEAFF.